This T cell receptor beta chain was captured by sequencing in a study of monozygotic twins with inflammatory bowel disease. General observations from the study: Patient repertoires may have gained variability from differing immunosuppressive treatments.

Template switching introduced UMIs that contain a 6-nucleotide sample barcode. TCRdb re-analyzed the 5' RACE reads; it lists each CDR3 protein once, without DNA. The listing records 200,000 to 250,000 distinct CDR3 sequences. This CDR3 region has 15 residues. Germline CDR1 is SGHRS and CDR2 is YFSETQ. In regard to this clonotype: What it recognizes is unknown.

Sequenced: blood. The TCR originated in a human donor with ulcerative colitis or Crohn's disease, or a healthy co-twin of an affected twin (not recorded which). This sequence joins TRBV5-1 and TRBJ2-5; with no DNA, the TCRdb D assignment of TRBD1 cannot be verified. This CDR3 is CASSAQQGAQETQYF.